This T cell receptor (beta chain) was recorded in a study of beta chain features in type 1 diabetes (dated by TCRdb to 2016 to 2018). As for the study more broadly: No differences in mean age, gender distribution, total cell number or subset yield were found between patients and healthy donors. A total of roughly 100 million sorted cells were examined across all samples, and RNA yield correlated strongly with the number of cells per subset. In the study, recently diagnosed type 1 diabetes patients and matched healthy donors were compared on the TCRB repertoires of their sorted circulating CD4+ T cell subsets. Regulatory and stem cell-like memory subsets were isolated from only 8 patients and 8 healthy donors, whereas naive and central memory subsets came from all 30 or so donors. Results and caveats for the whole study, not just this receptor: A moderate but significant shortening of TCRB CDR3 length was observed in type 1 diabetes patients in all four CD4+ subsets. At VDJ recombination sites, patients with type 1 diabetes made fewer insertions and deleted more nucleotides, a pattern implying thymic rearrangement abnormalities. PCR may preferentially amplify shorter templates, but because patient and control samples were amplified and corrected together, any resulting skew would affect both groups equally. Because cDNA was sequenced instead of genomic DNA, highly expressing activated cells could be over-represented, though the groups showed no difference in activation or CD3 levels. Naive, central memory and regulatory TCRB repertoires appeared to be more alike among patients than among healthy donors. Only small numbers of individuals were included in the HLA sub-analyses, which left unresolved whether HLA type had any influence on TCRB rearrangement.

All of the isolated RNA was reverse transcribed with the High Capacity cDNA Reverse Transcription Kit, so expressed TCRB transcripts were sequenced. Deep immunoSEQ sequencing was applied to naive, central memory and regulatory T cell samples, giving an average of approximately 3.8 million total reads per sample. Sorted cells were lysed in RLT buffer, and RNA was extracted using DNase-treated RNeasy Micro or Mini kits according to cell number. To prevent cross-contamination, each cell subset was processed individually, whereas patient and healthy donor samples were processed jointly. TCRB sequences were amplified from cDNA with the immunoSEQ multiplex PCR, producing 87-bp fragments spanning the CDR3 region. Sequencing of the amplicons was done on the Illumina HiSeq platform. On the authors' methods: Synthetic template baselines were used to correct PCR bias computationally, reads within Hamming distance 2 were collapsed, and singletons that could not be merged were discarded. Reads were aligned against IMGT so that V, D and J genes, CDR3 length and insertions or deletions at six rearrangement sites could be assigned. Within each subset, clonotype counts were normalized to the number of sorted cells before true diversity and Gini coefficients were calculated with the tcR R package. Repertoire sharing was quantified using the overlap coefficient calculated on TCRB nucleotide sequences. Out-of-frame TCRB sequences from naive cells were analyzed as a proxy for the pre-selection repertoire. In its TCRdb copy, this immuneACCESS table keeps in-frame sequences only and misses some clones. Where compared with another copy, unresolved V genes explain less than half of these, and the others have no known cause. The DNA was the basis for D and trimming; V, J and clone size are from that table. Within this sample are 640,000 or so clones, with 11% to 15% of them counted one time only. The leading ten clones occupy less than 0.04% of the sample.

V loses 5 bases of germline sequence and J loses 1 base, and the interval between the two ends is 11 bases. The CDR3 spans 13 residues, from the cysteine through the phenylalanine. The DNA shown is the 39-base CDR3, in frame from base 1. The germline V gene provides CDR1 SQVTM and CDR2 ANQGSEA. This clone was seen only a few times. Its antigen remains undetermined. Base qualities are not provided; no much larger clone lies one nucleotide away. Within the sample, other DNA sequences also encode this same CDR3. Each donor gave one peripheral blood draw, averaging approximately 120 mL, which was collected into heparinised tubes. Naive, central memory, regulatory and stem cell-like memory CD4+ T cells were sorted on a BD FACSAria II using a panel including CD45RO, CCR7, CD25, CD127, CD95 and CD27. A purity above 95% was achieved for all sorted populations. PBMCs were separated immediately by Lymphoprep density gradient centrifugation and were stained directly, without being cultured. Samples were stained and sorted in pairs, with one healthy donor and one patient per experiment, so that batch effects were minimized.

The receptor was isolated from a man aged 18 to 35 with type 1 diabetes. The sequencing sample was made of naive CD4+ T cells from blood. The cell subset or site tag for this specimen amounts to: true naive CD4+ T cells. Recombination connected TRBV29-1 to TRBJ1-1; TRBD1 is a possible D gene, resting on 6 matching bases. The DNA sequence is given as TGCAGCGTTCTTGACAGGACGAACACTGAAGCTTTCTTT. It codes for CSVLDRTNTEAFF.